This TCR beta chain comes out of a study of blood T cell repertoires in COVID-19. Looking at the study overall: The samples span acute and convalescent COVID-19 from the United States, Italy and Spain.

Original methodology: Counts of nucleated cells, estimated from reference gene primer amplification, were obtained. The assay was immunoSEQ multiplex PCR, and TCRdb's table has in-frame clones only and misses some. The V and J calls and the clone size are those of that table, but D and trimming were determined from the DNA. In the table there are under 300,000 clones, roughly 87% of which are singletons. The V segment lost 5 bases and the J segment 3 bases; nucleotides outside the gene matches: 16. The germline gives CDR1 SGHAT, CDR2 FQNNGV. CDR3 length: 18 residues. The clonotype comes from a woman between 25 and 40 years old with acute or convalescent COVID-19. Sequencing was done on a sample of peripheral blood. This chain uses TRBV11-2 with TRBJ2-7, with 10 bases that match TRBD2. CDR3 sequence: CASSPITSGTRWGYEQYF. CDR3 coding DNA: TGTGCCAGCAGCCCAATTACTAGCGGGACTCGATGGGGCTACGAGCAGTACTTC.